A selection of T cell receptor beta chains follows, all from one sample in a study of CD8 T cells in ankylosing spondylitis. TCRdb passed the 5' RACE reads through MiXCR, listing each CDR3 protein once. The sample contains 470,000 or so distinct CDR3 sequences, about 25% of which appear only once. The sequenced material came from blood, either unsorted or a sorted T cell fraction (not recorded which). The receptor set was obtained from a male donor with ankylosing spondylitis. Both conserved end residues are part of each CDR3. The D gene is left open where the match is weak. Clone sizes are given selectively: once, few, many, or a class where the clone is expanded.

CDR3: CASSIQGANYGYTF
DNA: TGTGCCAGCAGTATTCAGGGGGCGAACTATGGCTACACCTTC
V: TRBV2
D: TRBD1
J: TRBJ1-2
size: few

CDR3: CASSLEANRKETQYF
DNA: TGTGCCAGCAGCTTAGAGGCCAACCGTAAGGAGACCCAGTACTTC
V: TRBV7-9
D: .
J: TRBJ2-5
size: .

CDR3: CASSLGPEGEYEQYF
DNA: TGCGCCAGCAGCTTGGGCCCCGAGGGTGAGTACGAGCAGTACTTC
V: TRBV5-1
D: .
J: TRBJ2-7
size: few

CDR3: CASSRLIPLAGGPGTGELFF
DNA: TGCGCCAGCAGCCGCCTTATCCCACTAGCGGGAGGGCCAGGCACCGGGGAGCTGTTTTTT
V: TRBV4-1
D: TRBD2
J: TRBJ2-2
size: few

CDR3: CATSGSGASSYNEQFF
DNA: TGTGCCACCAGCGGTAGCGGGGCTAGCTCCTACAATGAGCAGTTCTTC
V: TRBV15
D: TRBD2
J: TRBJ2-1
size: .

CDR3: CASSSGALWGNTIYF
DNA: TGTGCCAGCAGCTCAGGGGCCTTGTGGGGAAACACCATATATTTT
V: TRBV7-2
D: .
J: TRBJ1-3
size: .

CDR3: CSASGTSGSHEQFF
DNA: TGCAGTGCTAGCGGGACTAGCGGGAGCCATGAGCAGTTCTTC
V: TRBV20-1
D: TRBD2
J: TRBJ2-1
size: .

CDR3: CSVSHLYNEQFF
DNA: TGCAGCGTAAGTCATCTCTACAATGAGCAGTTCTTC
V: TRBV29-1
D: .
J: TRBJ2-1
size: .

CDR3: CASSRLAESYEQYF
DNA: TGTGCCAGCAGTCGACTAGCCGAATCCTACGAGCAGTACTTC
V: TRBV27
D: TRBD2
J: TRBJ2-7
size: .

CDR3: CASSVGTSEYNEQFF
DNA: TGTGCCAGCAGCGTCGGGACTAGCGAATACAATGAGCAGTTCTTC
V: TRBV7-7
D: TRBD2
J: TRBJ2-1
size: .

CDR3: CASSHSVSYNEQFF
DNA: TGTGCCAGCAGCCACAGCGTGTCCTACAATGAGCAGTTCTTC
V: TRBV3-1
D: .
J: TRBJ2-1
size: .

CDR3: CASSYSESSTDTQYF
DNA: TGTGCCAGCAGTTATTCAGAATCTAGCACAGATACGCAGTATTTT
V: TRBV6-2/TRBV6-3
D: .
J: TRBJ2-3
size: .

CDR3: CCAESKQGSSYNEQFF
DNA: TGCTGTGCCGAGAGTAAACAGGGGAGCTCCTACAATGAGCAGTTCTTC
V: TRBV20-1
D: TRBD1
J: TRBJ2-1
size: .

CDR3: CASSQDRGPIEGIQYF
DNA: TGCGCCAGCAGCCAAGATAGGGGACCAATCGAGGGCATTCAGTACTTC
V: TRBV4-1
D: .
J: TRBJ2-4
size: .

CDR3: CSGSSGSSYNEQFF
DNA: TGCAGCGGTTCTAGCGGGAGCTCCTACAATGAGCAGTTCTTC
V: TRBV29-1
D: TRBD2
J: TRBJ2-1
size: .

CDR3: CASSFRQVNTEAFF
DNA: TGCGCCAGCAGCTTTCGACAGGTGAACACTGAAGCTTTCTTT
V: TRBV5-1
D: .
J: TRBJ1-1
size: .

CDR3: CASRTEKGANVLTF
DNA: TGTGCCAGCAGGACGGAAAAGGGGGCCAACGTCCTGACTTTC
V: TRBV3-1
D: .
J: TRBJ2-6
size: .

CDR3: CASRSLRGFSYNEQFF
DNA: TGTGCCAGCAGATCGCTCAGGGGGTTCTCCTACAATGAGCAGTTCTTC
V: TRBV11-2
D: TRBD1
J: TRBJ2-1
size: .

CDR3: CASSLWTSSAEQYF
DNA: TGCGCCAGCAGCTTGTGGACTAGCTCTGCCGAGCAGTACTTC
V: TRBV5-1
D: TRBD2
J: TRBJ2-7
size: few

CDR3: CSASSGTGVTGELFF
DNA: TGCAGTGCTAGCTCCGGGACAGGGGTTACCGGGGAGCTGTTTTTT
V: TRBV20-1
D: TRBD1
J: TRBJ2-2
size: few

CDR3: CASSGRVDRESGYTF
DNA: TGCGCCAGCAGCGGCCGCGTAGACAGGGAATCTGGCTACACCTTC
V: TRBV5-1
D: TRBD1
J: TRBJ1-2
size: few

CDR3: CASSQLRGQGADEQYF
DNA: TGTGCCAGCAGCCAACTGAGGGGACAGGGGGCTGACGAGCAGTACTTC
V: TRBV7-9
D: TRBD1
J: TRBJ2-7
size: .

CDR3: CASSPYAFQVDGAFF
DNA: TGCGCCAGCAGCCCGTATGCTTTTCAGGTGGACGGCGCTTTCTTT
V: TRBV5-1
D: .
J: TRBJ1-1
size: .

CDR3: CASSSGGTYQETQYF
DNA: TGCGCCAGCAGCTCCGGGGGGACTTACCAAGAGACCCAGTACTTC
V: TRBV5-1
D: TRBD2
J: TRBJ2-5
size: many

CDR3: CASSLEGLAGPYNEQFF
DNA: TGCGCCAGCAGCTTGGAGGGGCTAGCGGGACCATACAATGAGCAGTTCTTC
V: TRBV5-1
D: TRBD2
J: TRBJ2-1
size: .

CDR3: CASSYSGDRRTTGELFF
DNA: TGTGCCAGCAGTTACTCGGGGGACAGGAGGACCACCGGGGAGCTGTTTTTT
V: TRBV6-5
D: TRBD1
J: TRBJ2-2
size: few

CDR3: CASSPPGAGGYNEQFF
DNA: TGTGCCAGTAGTCCCCCAGGAGCGGGAGGGTACAATGAGCAGTTCTTC
V: TRBV19
D: TRBD2
J: TRBJ2-1
size: many

CDR3: CASSSGLAGGPGDTQYF
DNA: TGTGCCAGCAGCTCGGGACTAGCGGGAGGCCCGGGTGATACGCAGTATTTT
V: TRBV11-3
D: TRBD2
J: TRBJ2-3
size: few

CDR3: CASSLFGQETQYF
DNA: TGTGCCAGCTCCCTCTTCGGCCAAGAGACCCAGTACTTC
V: TRBV18
D: .
J: TRBJ2-5
size: few

CDR3: CASSLLAETFVDTQYF
DNA: TGTGCCAGCAGCTTACTAGCGGAGACATTCGTAGATACGCAGTATTTT
V: TRBV5-5
D: TRBD2
J: TRBJ2-3
size: .

CDR3: CATSRDPSGTYNEQFF
DNA: TGTGCCACCAGCAGAGATCCTAGCGGGACCTACAATGAGCAGTTCTTC
V: TRBV15
D: TRBD2
J: TRBJ2-1
size: few